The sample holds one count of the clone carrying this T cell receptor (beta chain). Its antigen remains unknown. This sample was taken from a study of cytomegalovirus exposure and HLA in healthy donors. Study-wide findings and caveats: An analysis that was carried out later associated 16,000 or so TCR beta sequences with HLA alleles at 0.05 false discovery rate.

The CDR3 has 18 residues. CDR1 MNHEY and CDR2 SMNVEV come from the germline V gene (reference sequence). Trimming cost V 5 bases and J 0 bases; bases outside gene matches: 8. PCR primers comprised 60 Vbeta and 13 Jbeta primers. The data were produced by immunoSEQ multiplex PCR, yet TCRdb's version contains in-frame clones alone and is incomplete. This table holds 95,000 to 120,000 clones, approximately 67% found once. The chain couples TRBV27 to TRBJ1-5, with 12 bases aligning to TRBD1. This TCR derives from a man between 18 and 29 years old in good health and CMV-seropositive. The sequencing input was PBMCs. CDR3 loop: CASSPGTGGLYSNQPQHF. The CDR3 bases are TGTGCCAGCAGTCCGGGGACAGGGGGCCTGTATAGCAATCAGCCCCAGCATTTT.